This T cell receptor beta chain was documented in a study of cytomegalovirus exposure and HLA in healthy donors. Germline V CDR1 and CDR2: SGHDT, YYEEEE. Trimming pared 2 bases from V and 0 bases from J, leaving 6 bases between. This CDR3 has 14 residues. The study sampled nominally healthy donors, though unrecorded immune exposures were likely. 13 Jbeta primers and 60 Vbeta primers were used for the PCR. Profiling relied on immunoSEQ multiplex PCR, and the TCRdb table lists in-frame clones only, not all of them. This sample has about 130,000 clones, with around 82% found just once. The TCR comes from a man between 25 and 39 years old in good health and CMV-seropositive. The V call is TRBV5-6, the J call TRBJ1-5; D is unresolved. The sample consisted of PBMCs. The CDR3 reads CASSFRDSNQPQHF. CDR3 DNA: TGTGCCAGCAGCTTCCGGGATAGCAATCAGCCCCAGCATTTT.